Listed below are T cell receptor beta chains from one sample, sequenced in a study of preoperative IRX-2 immunotherapy in early breast cancer. Measured with immunoSEQ multiplex PCR; TCRdb has only the in-frame clones, and not every one. The sample has roughly 25,000 clones, around 75% seen once. Sample: lymph node tissue, taken before IRX-2 immunotherapy. The receptors stem from a human donor with breast cancer. The conserved cysteine and the conserved F or W are not part of the CDR3 here.

V gene	J gene	CDR3 protein
TRBV18	TRBJ1-1	ASSPNTGGDTEAF
TRBV7-7	TRBJ2-5	ASSVGTDILETQY
TRBV11-3	TRBJ1-2	ASSLGGGANYGYT
TRBV6-8	TRBJ2-7	ASSSDRGSYEQY
TRBV10-2	TRBJ1-5	ASRRQENQPQH
TRBV11-3	TRBJ1-2	ASSLILAGGSGYT
TRBV10-2	TRBJ1-2	ASSESGEGYYGYT
TRBV7-6	TRBJ2-7	ASSLGGTGGYEQY
TRBV29-1	TRBJ1-4	SVSDSRTGDEKLF
TRBV11-3	TRBJ2-2	ASSMTGRDTGELF
TRBV11-3	TRBJ1-2	ASSPKPDSGGYGYT
TRBV6-1	TRBJ1-2	ASSEGIGRDYGYT
TRBV11-3	TRBJ1-2	ASSSFMGQENYGYT
TRBV11-3	TRBJ2-1	ASSPWDRGNNEQF
TRBV29-1	TRBJ1-2	SVDHIGRRGTFNYGYT
TRBV11-3	TRBJ2-5	ASSLVTGPEETQY
TRBV19	TRBJ2-7	ASGKLTGEQY
TRBV2	TRBJ1-2	ASQSEGTGVYGYT
TRBV11-3	TRBJ1-5	ASSSGREGRQPQH
TRBV6-4	TRBJ2-1	ASTDKPYNEQF
TRBV5-1	TRBJ1-2	ASSQRDSNYGYT
TRBV28	TRBJ1-1	ASSFLLGYAF
TRBV10-3	TRBJ1-1	AISESGWINEYTQEAF
TRBV28	TRBJ1-1	ASVNPPEITEAF
TRBV11-3	TRBJ1-2	ASSLGVRGGENGYT
TRBV4-1	TRBJ1-4	ASSQDWGGLGNEKLF
TRBV15	TRBJ1-3	ATSRDRGNGNTIY
TRBV10-3	TRBJ2-1	AISESNLSDEQF
TRBV11-3	TRBJ1-1	ASSFTIMNTEAF
TRBV5-1	TRBJ1-2	ASSLGVVRNYGYT
TRBV11-3	TRBJ1-6	ASSLWALASPLH
TRBV18	TRBJ2-5	ASSPQEGWETQY